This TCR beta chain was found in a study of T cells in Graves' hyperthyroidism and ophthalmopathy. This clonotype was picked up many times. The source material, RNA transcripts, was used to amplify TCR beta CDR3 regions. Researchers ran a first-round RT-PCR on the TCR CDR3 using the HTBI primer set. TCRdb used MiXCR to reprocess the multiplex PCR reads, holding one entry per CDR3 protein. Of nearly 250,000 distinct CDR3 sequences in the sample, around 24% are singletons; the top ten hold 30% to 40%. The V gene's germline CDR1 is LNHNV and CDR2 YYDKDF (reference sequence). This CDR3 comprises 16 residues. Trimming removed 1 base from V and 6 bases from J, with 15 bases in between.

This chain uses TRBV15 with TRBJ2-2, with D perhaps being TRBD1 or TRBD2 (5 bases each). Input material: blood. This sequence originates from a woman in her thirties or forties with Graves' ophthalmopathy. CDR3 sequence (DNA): TGTGCCACCAGCAGAGTCTCGGGGCTAGCCCCCGGGGAGCTGTTTTTT. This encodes CATSRVSGLAPGELFF.